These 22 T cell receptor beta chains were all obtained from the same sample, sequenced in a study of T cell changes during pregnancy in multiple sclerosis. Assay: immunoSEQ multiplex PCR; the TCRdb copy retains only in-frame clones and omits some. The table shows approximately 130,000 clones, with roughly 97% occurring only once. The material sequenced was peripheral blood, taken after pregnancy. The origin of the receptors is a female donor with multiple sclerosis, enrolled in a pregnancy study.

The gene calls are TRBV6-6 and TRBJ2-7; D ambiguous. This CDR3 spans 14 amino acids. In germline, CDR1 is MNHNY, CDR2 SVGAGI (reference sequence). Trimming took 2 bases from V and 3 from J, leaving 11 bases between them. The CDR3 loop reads CASSYVDKHYEQYF. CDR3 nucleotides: TGTGCCAGCAGTTACGTTGACAAACACTACGAGCAGTACTTC.

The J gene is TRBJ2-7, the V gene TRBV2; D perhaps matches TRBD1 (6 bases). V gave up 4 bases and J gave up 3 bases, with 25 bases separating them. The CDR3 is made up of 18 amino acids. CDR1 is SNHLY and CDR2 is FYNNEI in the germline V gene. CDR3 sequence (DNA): TGTGCCAGCAGTGCCCTACTCGCTCGGTTAAGGGGGAACTACGAGCAGTACTTC. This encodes CASSALLARLRGNYEQYF.

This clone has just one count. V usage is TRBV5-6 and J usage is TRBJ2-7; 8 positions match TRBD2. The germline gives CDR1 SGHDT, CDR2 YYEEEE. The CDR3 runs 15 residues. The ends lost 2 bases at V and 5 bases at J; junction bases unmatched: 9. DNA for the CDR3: TGTGCCAGCAGCTTCGGGGGGGGAGGGCCAAACGAGCAGTACTTC. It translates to CASSFGGGGPNEQYF.

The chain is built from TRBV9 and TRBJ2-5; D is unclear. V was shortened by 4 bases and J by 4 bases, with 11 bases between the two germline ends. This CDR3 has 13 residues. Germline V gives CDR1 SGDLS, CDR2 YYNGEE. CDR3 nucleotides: TGTGCCAGCAGCTACGGGTCTCGAGAGACCCAGTACTTC. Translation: CASSYGSRETQYF.

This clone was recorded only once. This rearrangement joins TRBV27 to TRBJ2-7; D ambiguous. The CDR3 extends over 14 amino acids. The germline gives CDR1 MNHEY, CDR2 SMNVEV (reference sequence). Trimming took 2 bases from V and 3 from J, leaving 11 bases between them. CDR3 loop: CASSLASPGYEQYF. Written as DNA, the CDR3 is TGTGCCAGCAGTTTAGCGAGCCCGGGCTACGAGCAGTACTTC.

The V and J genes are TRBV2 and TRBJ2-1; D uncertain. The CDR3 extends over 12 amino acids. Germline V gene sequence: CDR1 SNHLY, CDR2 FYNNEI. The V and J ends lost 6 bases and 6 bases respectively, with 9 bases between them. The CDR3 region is CASREIVNEQFF. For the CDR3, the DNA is TGTGCCAGCAGGGAGATCGTCAATGAGCAGTTCTTC.

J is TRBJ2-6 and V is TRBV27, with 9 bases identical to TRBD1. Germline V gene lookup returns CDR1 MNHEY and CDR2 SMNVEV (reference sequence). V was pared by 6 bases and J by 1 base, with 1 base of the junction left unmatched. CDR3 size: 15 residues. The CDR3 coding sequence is TGTGCCAGCAGACAGGGGGCATCTGGGGCCAACGTCCTGACTTTC. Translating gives CASRQGASGANVLTF.

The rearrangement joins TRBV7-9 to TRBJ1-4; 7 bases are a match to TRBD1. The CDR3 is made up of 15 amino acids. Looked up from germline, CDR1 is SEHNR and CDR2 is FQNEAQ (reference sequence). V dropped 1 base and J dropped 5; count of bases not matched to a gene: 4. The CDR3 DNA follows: TGTGCCAGCAGCTTAGGGGACAGTATCAATGAAAAACTGTTTTTT. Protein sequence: CASSLGDSINEKLFF.

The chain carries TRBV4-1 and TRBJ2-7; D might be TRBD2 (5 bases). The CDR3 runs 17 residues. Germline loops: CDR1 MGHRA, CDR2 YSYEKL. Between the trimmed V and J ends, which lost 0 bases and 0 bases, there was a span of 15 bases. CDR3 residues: CASSQEPVWTFSYEQYF. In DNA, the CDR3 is TGCGCCAGCAGCCAAGAACCAGTGTGGACTTTCTCCTACGAGCAGTACTTC.

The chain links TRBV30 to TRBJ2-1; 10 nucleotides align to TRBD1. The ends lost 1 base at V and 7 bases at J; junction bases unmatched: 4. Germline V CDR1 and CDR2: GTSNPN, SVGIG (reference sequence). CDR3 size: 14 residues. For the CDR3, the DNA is TGTGCCTGGAGTGGCCGGGACAGGGGTAATGAGCAGTTCTTC. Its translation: CAWSGRDRGNEQFF.

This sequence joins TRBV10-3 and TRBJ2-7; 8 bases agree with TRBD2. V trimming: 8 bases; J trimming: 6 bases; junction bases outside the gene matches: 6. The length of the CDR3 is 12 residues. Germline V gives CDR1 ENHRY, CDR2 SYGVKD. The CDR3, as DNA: TGTGCCATCGAGCGGGAGTTTGGCGAGCAGTACTTC. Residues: CAIEREFGEQYF.

This CDR3 reads CASRHYRNLNPGANVLTF. DNA of the CDR3: TGCGCCAGCAGACACTACAGGAATCTTAACCCTGGGGCCAACGTCCTGACTTTC. V gene TRBV5-1 combines with J gene TRBJ2-6, with TRBD1 as a possible D gene (5 bases). The V and J ends lost 5 bases and 2 bases respectively, with 20 bases between them. The germline gives CDR1 SGHRS, CDR2 YFSETQ. The CDR3 has 18 amino acids.

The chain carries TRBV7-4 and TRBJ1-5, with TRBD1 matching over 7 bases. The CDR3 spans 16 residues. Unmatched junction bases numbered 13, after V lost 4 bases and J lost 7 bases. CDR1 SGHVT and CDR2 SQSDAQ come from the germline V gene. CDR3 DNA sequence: TGTGCCAGCAGCTCTCCTACGGAACAGGGGTTACAGCCCCAGCATTTT. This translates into CASSSPTEQGLQPQHF.

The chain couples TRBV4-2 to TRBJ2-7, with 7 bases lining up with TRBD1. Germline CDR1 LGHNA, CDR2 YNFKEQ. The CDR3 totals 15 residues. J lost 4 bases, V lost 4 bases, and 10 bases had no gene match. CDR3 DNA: TGTGCCAGCAGCCTTAACCGACAGGGCGCATACGAGCAGTACTTC. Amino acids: CASSLNRQGAYEQYF.

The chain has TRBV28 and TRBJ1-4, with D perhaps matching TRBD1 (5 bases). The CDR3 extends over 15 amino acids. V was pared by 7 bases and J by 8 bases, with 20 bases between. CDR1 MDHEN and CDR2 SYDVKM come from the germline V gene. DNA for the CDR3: TGTGCCAGCACCCTTCCGTTCAGGGATGGCGAAAAACTGTTTTTT. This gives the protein CASTLPFRDGEKLFF. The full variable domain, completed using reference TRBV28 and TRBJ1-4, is DVKVTQSSRYLVKRTGEKVFLECVQDMDHENMFWYRQDPGLGLRLIYFSYDVKMKEKGDIPEGYSVSREKKERFSLILESASTNQTSMYLCASTLPFRDGEKLFFGSGTQLSVL.

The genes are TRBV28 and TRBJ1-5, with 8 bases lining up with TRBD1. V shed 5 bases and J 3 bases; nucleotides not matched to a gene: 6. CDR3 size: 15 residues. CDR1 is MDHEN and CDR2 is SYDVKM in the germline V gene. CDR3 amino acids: CASSVYRGNNQPQHF. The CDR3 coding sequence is TGTGCCAGCAGTGTGTACAGGGGGAACAATCAGCCCCAGCATTTT.

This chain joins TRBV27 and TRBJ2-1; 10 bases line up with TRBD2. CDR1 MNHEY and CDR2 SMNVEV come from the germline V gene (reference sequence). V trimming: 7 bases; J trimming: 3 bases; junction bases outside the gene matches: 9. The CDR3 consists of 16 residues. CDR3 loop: CASTRTSGGNYNEQFF. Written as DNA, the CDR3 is TGTGCCAGCACCAGGACTAGCGGAGGGAACTACAATGAGCAGTTCTTC.

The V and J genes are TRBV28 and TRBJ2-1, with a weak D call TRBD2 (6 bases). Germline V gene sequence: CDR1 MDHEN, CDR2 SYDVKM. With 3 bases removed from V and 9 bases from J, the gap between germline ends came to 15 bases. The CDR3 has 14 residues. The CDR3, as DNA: TGTGCCAGCAGTTTCGTCGGGAGTAGGGTTGAGCAGTTCTTC. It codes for CASSFVGSRVEQFF.

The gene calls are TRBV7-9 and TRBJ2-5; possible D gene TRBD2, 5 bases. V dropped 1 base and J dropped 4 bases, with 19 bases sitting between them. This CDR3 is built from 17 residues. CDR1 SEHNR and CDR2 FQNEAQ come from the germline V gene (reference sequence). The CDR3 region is CASSLVVSTSRGETQYF. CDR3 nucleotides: TGTGCCAGCAGCTTAGTAGTTTCTACTTCCCGGGGAGAGACCCAGTACTTC.

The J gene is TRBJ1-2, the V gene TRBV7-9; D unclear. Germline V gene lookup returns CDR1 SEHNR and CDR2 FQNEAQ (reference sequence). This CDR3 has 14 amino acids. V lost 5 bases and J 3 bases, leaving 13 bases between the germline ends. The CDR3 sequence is CASSGLREDYGYTF. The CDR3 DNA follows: TGTGCCAGCAGCGGTTTGAGGGAGGACTATGGCTACACCTTC.

The CDR3 nucleotides are TGTGCCAGCAGTGACAGAGCGGGAGTGTGGAATGAGCAGTTCTTC. It is translated as CASSDRAGVWNEQFF. The chain couples TRBV25-1 to TRBJ2-1; the match to TRBD2 covers 8 bases. CDR1 is MGHDK, CDR2 SYGVNS, per germline. The CDR3 contains 15 residues. V shed 3 bases and J 7 bases; nucleotides not matched to a gene: 8. The whole variable domain, remainder taken from reference TRBV25-1 and TRBJ2-1, is EADIYQTPRYLVIGTGKKITLECSQTMGHDKMYWYQQDPGMELHLIHYSYGVNSTEKGDLSSESTVSRIRTEHFPLTLESARPSHTSQYLCASSDRAGVWNEQFFGPGTRLTVL.

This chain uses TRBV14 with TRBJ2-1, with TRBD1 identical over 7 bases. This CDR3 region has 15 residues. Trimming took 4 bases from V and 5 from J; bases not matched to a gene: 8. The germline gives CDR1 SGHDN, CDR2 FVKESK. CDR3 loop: CASSPPGTANNEQFF. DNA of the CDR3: TGTGCCAGCAGCCCCCCCGGGACAGCTAACAATGAGCAGTTCTTC.